This TCR beta chain was captured in a study of T cells in localized non-small cell lung cancer. With regard to this clone: What it binds is unknown.

Study findings and constraints: A median of about 54 of the top 100 tumor clones appeared in adjacent lung, which was paired and uninvolved.

Assay used: immunoSEQ multiplex PCR; TCRdb lists only in-frame clones, some missing. The sample consists of approximately 3,600 clones, about 20% of them appearing once. The starting material was lung tumor tissue, obtained before any cancer treatment. This sequence was found in a female donor over 55 with stage II lung adenocarcinoma.

CDR3 DNA: TGTGCCAGCAGTTTAATCCCACAACGGTCCGTTGGAAACACCATATATTTT. Its protein is CASSLIPQRSVGNTIYF. This rearrangement joins TRBV28 to TRBJ1-3; the D is unclear. This CDR3 contains 17 residues. Trimming cost V 2 bases and J 3 bases, with 17 bases left between them. Germline V gene sequence: CDR1 MDHEN, CDR2 SYDVKM.